This TCR beta chain was found in a study of cytomegalovirus exposure and HLA in healthy donors (dated by TCRdb to the late 2010s). With regard to the full study: A later analysis indicated that the 120 or so validation repertoires were generated on the platform also employed for the 600 to 750 repertoires of the first cohort. The study aimed to test whether signatures of past pathogen exposure could be identified by cataloging public T cell receptors. Besides the first cohort of roughly 700 subjects, a separate validation cohort made up of over 95 different subjects was used. The study combined high-throughput TCR immunosequencing, statistical association of individual TCRs with disease status, and machine learning to predict cytomegalovirus infection status. What the authors observed across the whole study: In the study, approximately 160 TCR beta chains were listed as associated with cytomegalovirus. In both the original and validation cohorts, the classifier was reported to diagnose cytomegalovirus status with high specificity and sensitivity. The authors suggested that the approach could potentially be extended to other disease states and immunological phenotypes. Subsequent analysis determined that TCRs grouped into clusters in the first cohort also showed a tendency toward co-occurrence across the 130 or so validation repertoires, and 94% of cluster scores exceeded 0. Across donors, most TCR sequences were observed very rarely, whereas some public TCRs were present in many individuals. A later analysis had no HLA typing for the validation cohort, so co-occurrence there was scored across all 110 or so repertoires. In vitro tests confirmed that a few of the cytomegalovirus-associated TCR beta chains recognize cytomegalovirus antigens.

In regard to this clone: Its recognized antigen is unknown. There are no base qualities to consult, and no much larger clone falls within one base.

The method was the immunoSEQ multiplex PCR assay. On the authors' methods: A statistical classification framework was built to diagnose cytomegalovirus status from the catalog of TCR beta chain sequences. TCRdb carries this immuneACCESS record with in-frame sequences only. Its versions omit some clonotypes, under half of them owing to an unresolved V gene in the studies checked, with the rest unexplained. D and trimming come from the DNA, and the V and J calls and clone size come from that table. The sample table lists about 95,000 clones, 85% of them with a count of one. Roughly 20% of the sample is taken by the ten largest. From its cysteine to its phenylalanine, the CDR3 spans 16 amino acids. The DNA shown is the 48-base CDR3, in frame from base 1. V loses 4 bases at its end and J loses 0 bases; junction bases beyond the gene matches: 6. The germline V gene provides CDR1 SGHRS and CDR2 YFSETQ. Separate from the roughly 630-subject first cohort, the validation cohort of 90 to 150 subjects was the group to which the donors belonged.

Recombination joined TRBV5-1 with TRBJ2-3; TRBD2 agrees with 9 junctional bases. The TCR sequence derives from a man younger than 35 in good health and CMV-seropositive. Sequencing was done on a sample of PBMCs. The DNA sequence is TGCGCCAGCAGCGTCGGACTAGCGATAAGCACAGATACGCAGTATTTT. It is translated as CASSVGLAISTDTQYF.